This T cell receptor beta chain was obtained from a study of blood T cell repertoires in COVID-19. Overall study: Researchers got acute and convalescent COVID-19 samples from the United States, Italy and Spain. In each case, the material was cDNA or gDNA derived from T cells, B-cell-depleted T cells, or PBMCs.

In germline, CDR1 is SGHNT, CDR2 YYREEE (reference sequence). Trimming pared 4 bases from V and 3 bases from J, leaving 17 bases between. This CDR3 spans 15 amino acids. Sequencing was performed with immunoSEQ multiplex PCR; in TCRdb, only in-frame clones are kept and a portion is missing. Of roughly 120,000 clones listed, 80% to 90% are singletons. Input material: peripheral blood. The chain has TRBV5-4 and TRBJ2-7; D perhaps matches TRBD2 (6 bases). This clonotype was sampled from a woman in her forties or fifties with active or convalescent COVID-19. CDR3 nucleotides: TGTGCCAGCAGCCGGTCCGGAGGGGTAAACTACGAGCAGTACTTC. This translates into CASSRSGGVNYEQYF.